Below are 20 T cell receptor beta chains sequenced from a single sample in a study of T cell clonotyping in hematopoietic cell transplantation. Clones were sequenced by immunoSEQ multiplex PCR, and TCRdb holds only the in-frame ones, with some missing. This sample has roughly 42,000 clones, with around 95% found just once. Material for sequencing was peripheral blood mononuclear cells. Receptors were obtained from a woman aged 45 to 65 in good health. Some clones in this sample may be carry-over from other donors' samples.

The CDR3 nucleotides are TGTGCCTGGAGCGGTACAGGTTCGGTTGCAACTAATGAAAAACTGTTTTTT. It encodes CAWSGTGSVATNEKLFF. The genes are TRBV30 and TRBJ1-4; TRBD1 might be the D (5 bases). V was shortened by 3 bases and J by 0 bases, with 17 bases between the two germline ends. CDR3 size: 17 residues. The germline V gene encodes CDR1 GTSNPN and CDR2 SVGIG (reference sequence).

This clone is a singleton in its sample. The chain recombines TRBV6-1 with TRBJ1-5; unclear D gene. The length of the CDR3 is 16 residues. In germline, CDR1 is MNHNS, CDR2 SASEGT. The V and J ends lost 1 base and 0 bases respectively, with 10 bases between them. CDR3 nucleotides: TGTGCCAGCAGTGAAGGTCACGCTTATAGCAATCAGCCCCAGCATTTT. Translation gives CASSEGHAYSNQPQHF.

V usage is TRBV5-1 and J usage is TRBJ2-7; D unresolved. Trimming took off 0 bases at V and 4 bases at J, with 14 bases between the two ends. The CDR3 covers 15 residues. Germline V gene sequence: CDR1 SGHRS, CDR2 YFSETQ. CDR3 DNA sequence: TGCGCCAGCAGCTTGGTTCCGGGTTGGGGTTACGAGCAGTACTTC. Encoded protein: CASSLVPGWGYEQYF.

This chain connects TRBV7-3 to TRBJ2-7; tentative D call: TRBD1 (5 bases). CDR1 and CDR2 from the germline V gene are SGHTA and FQGTGA. V was cut by 2 bases and J by 0 bases, with 5 bases left in between. This CDR3 is 13 amino acids long. CDR3 nucleotide sequence: TGTGCCAGCAGCTTAGGGGCCTCCTACGAGCAGTACTTC. Protein sequence: CASSLGASYEQYF.

The J gene is TRBJ2-5, the V gene TRBV28; perhaps TRBD2 as D (7 bases). This CDR3 is built from 14 residues. Germline CDR1 and CDR2: MDHEN and SYDVKM. Trimming removed 1 base at V and 4 bases at J, with 10 bases between. CDR3 bases: TGTGCCAGCAGTTTATTGGGGGGGCCAGAGACCCAGTACTTC. Its translation is CASSLLGGPETQYF.

The CDR3: CASSLDTYNSPLHF. In DNA form, the CDR3 reads TGTGCCAGCAGCTTGGACACTTATAATTCACCCCTCCACTTT. This sequence joins TRBV7-6 and TRBJ1-6, with D maybe TRBD1 (5 bases). This CDR3 contains 14 residues. V lost 3 bases and J 4 bases, leaving 7 bases between the germline ends. The V gene's germline CDR1 is SGHVS and CDR2 FNYEAQ.

This chain uses TRBV30 with TRBJ2-5; D perhaps matches TRBD2 (5 bases). The CDR3 sequence is 13 residues long. Per germline, CDR1 GTSNPN and CDR2 SVGIG (reference sequence). With 3 bases removed from V and 5 bases from J, the gap between germline ends came to 13 bases. This chain's CDR3 is CAWRTERRETQYF. CDR3 nucleotides: TGTGCCTGGAGAACTGAGAGGAGGGAGACCCAGTACTTC.

The chain links TRBV10-2 to TRBJ1-3; D is unresolved. The germline gives CDR1 WSHSY, CDR2 SAAADI. The CDR3 loop spans 12 amino acids. V was shortened by 7 bases and J by 3 bases, with 7 bases between the two germline ends. This CDR3 is CASTGVGNTIYF. Written as DNA, the CDR3 is TGCGCCAGCACTGGGGTTGGAAACACCATATATTTT.

The chain uses TRBV11-2 and TRBJ1-6, with 8 nucleotides matching TRBD1. Trimming cost V 5 bases and J 9 bases; bases outside gene matches: 12. The CDR3 is 16 amino acids. From germline, CDR1 is SGHAT and CDR2 FQNNGV. CDR3 protein: CASSHTNRDRSSPLHF. The CDR3 coding sequence is TGTGCCAGCAGCCACACTAACCGGGACAGGAGTTCACCCCTCCACTTT.

V gene TRBV19 combines with J gene TRBJ2-7, with D perhaps TRBD1 (5 bases). Per germline, CDR1 LNHDA and CDR2 SQIVND (reference sequence). The CDR3 totals 15 residues. Trimming removed 5 bases at V and 2 bases at J, with 16 bases between. CDR3 residues: CASSSQDTSTYEQYF. The CDR3 coding sequence is TGTGCCAGTAGTTCACAGGATACATCTACCTACGAGCAGTACTTC.

This chain uses TRBV5-1 with TRBJ2-2; D perhaps matches TRBD2 (6 bases). In germline, CDR1 is SGHRS, CDR2 YFSETQ. The CDR3 covers 15 residues. V gave up 5 bases and J gave up 0 bases, with 11 bases separating them. DNA for the CDR3: TGCGCCAGCAGTAACGGGGGACCGAACACCGGGGAGCTGTTTTTT. Translated: CASSNGGPNTGELFF.

The chain recombines TRBV9 with TRBJ1-2; D is perhaps TRBD1 (6 bases). Trimming left V 3 bases short and J 4 bases short, with 13 bases between. This CDR3 comprises 14 residues. Germline CDR1 SGDLS, CDR2 YYNGEE. DNA for the CDR3: TGTGCCAGCAGCGGAGGGGGGGTCCTCTATGGCTACACCTTC. Its protein product is CASSGGGVLYGYTF.

This chain joins TRBV5-4 and TRBJ2-2; no clear D gene. Germline V gene sequence: CDR1 SGHNT, CDR2 YYREEE (reference sequence). V lost 0 bases to trimming and J lost 3 bases, with 12 bases between them. The CDR3 has 16 residues. CDR3 amino acids: CASSLEGSSDTGELFF. Written as DNA, the CDR3 is TGTGCCAGCAGCTTGGAGGGCAGTTCGGACACCGGGGAGCTGTTTTTT.

The chain links TRBV5-1 to TRBJ2-7; no clear D gene. The CDR3 runs to 13 residues. The V gene lost 2 bases and the J gene lost 0 bases, with 6 bases spanning the gap. The germline V gene has CDR1 SGHRS and CDR2 YFSETQ. CDR3 sequence: CASSFQVSYEQYF. The CDR3 DNA is TGCGCCAGCAGCTTTCAGGTCTCCTACGAGCAGTACTTC.

The rearrangement uses TRBV7-2 and TRBJ2-5; TRBD2 matches 8 bases. Trimming took 8 bases from V and 3 from J; bases not matched to a gene: 5. The CDR3 length is 13 residues. Germline CDR1 SGHTA, CDR2 FQGNSA. This chain's CDR3 is CASATGGEETQYF. Here the CDR3 DNA reads TGTGCCAGCGCCACCGGGGGGGAAGAGACCCAGTACTTC.

The CDR3 loop is CASSDTPPGHSYEQYF. The CDR3 DNA is TGTGCCAGCAGCGATACTCCGCCGGGGCACTCCTACGAGCAGTACTTC. The chain carries TRBV7-2 and TRBJ2-7; D is tentatively TRBD1 or TRBD2 (5 bases each). Germline V gene sequence: CDR1 SGHTA, CDR2 FQGNSA. Deletions cut 5 bases from V and 0 bases from J, with 17 bases between. The CDR3 has 16 amino acids.

The chain links TRBV7-9 to TRBJ1-1; 7 bases match TRBD1. The CDR3 covers 13 residues. Germline V CDR1 and CDR2: SEHNR, FQNEAQ (reference sequence). J lost 10 bases, V lost 1 base, and 6 bases had no gene match. The CDR3 is CASSLGGGDTAFF. The CDR3 DNA reads TGTGCCAGCAGCTTAGGAGGGGGCGACACAGCTTTCTTT.

This chain connects TRBV5-1 to TRBJ1-5; D is perhaps TRBD1 (5 bases). Germline CDR1 is SGHRS and CDR2 is YFSETQ. Trimming stripped 4 bases from V and 0 bases from J, with 11 bases between. This CDR3 comprises 15 residues. The DNA for the CDR3 is TGCGCCAGCAGCCCGGACACCTTTAGCAATCAGCCCCAGCATTTT. Its translation is CASSPDTFSNQPQHF.

The chain employs TRBV21-1 and TRBJ1-1. TRBV21-1 is a recognized pseudogene. The CDR3 is 13 amino acids. The CDR3, as DNA: TGTGCCAGCAGTCACTATAGAAACACTGAAGCTTTCTTT. It yields the protein CASSHYRNTEAFF.

In its sample, this clone was seen once. The V gene is TRBV6-5, the J gene TRBJ2-1, with unresolved D. Per the germline V gene, CDR1 is MNHEY and CDR2 is SVGAGI. The V gene lost 2 bases and the J gene lost 0 bases, with 11 bases spanning the gap. This CDR3 has 16 residues. CDR3 sequence reads: CASSYRATSSYNEQFF. The CDR3 bases are TGTGCCAGCAGTTACAGAGCCACCAGCTCCTACAATGAGCAGTTCTTC.